The entry below gives a single TCR beta chain sequence along with its context. V lost 0 bases, J lost 5 bases, and 17 bases lay in between. CDR1 and CDR2 (germline): MNHEY, SVGEGT. The CDR3 contains 16 residues. This entry is derived from a study of patients and donors after allogeneic stem cell transplantation. TCRdb re-called the RT-PCR reads through MiXCR, storing one row per CDR3 protein. This table holds approximately 170,000 distinct CDR3 sequences, 24% found once. The receptor's source is a human donor who was either an allogeneic HSCT recipient or a stem cell or donor lymphocyte infusion donor (not recorded which). It is not recorded whose cells these are; they may come from a transplant donor. The chain uses TRBV6-2 or TRBV6-3 and TRBJ2-7; a possible D gene is TRBD2 (5 bases). The sample comprised blood, either unsorted or a sorted T cell fraction (not recorded which). CDR3 sequence: CASSYSGGLRGNEQYF. The CDR3 DNA reads as TGTGCCAGCAGTTACTCGGGCGGGCTGAGAGGCAACGAGCAGTACTTC.